The 9 T cell receptor beta chains below all came from one sample that was sequenced in a study of blood T cell repertoires in COVID-19 (dated by TCRdb to 2020 to 2022). Libraries were constructed by the immunoSEQ multiplex PCR assay. TCRdb obtained this table from immuneACCESS and retained in-frame rearrangements with V and J assigned. These tables miss some clones; where compared with another copy, unresolved V genes account for less than half of the shortfall, and the remainder is unexplained. The sample profile shows about 210,000 clones; around nine tenths of them were found once. 6.2% of the sample belongs to the ten largest clones. Sequencing was carried out using peripheral blood. The receptors were sampled from a man aged 55 to 70 who had recovered from COVID-19.

The rearrangement uses TRBV30 and TRBJ2-2, with a tentative D call TRBD2 (5 bases). V was pared by 4 bases and J by 6 bases, with 12 bases between. This CDR3 has 13 amino acids. Per germline, CDR1 GTSNPN and CDR2 SVGIG (reference sequence). The CDR3 protein is CAWKRELAGELFF. Written as DNA, the CDR3 is TGTGCCTGGAAGAGGGAATTGGCCGGGGAGCTGTTTTTT. The full variable domain, with the rest looked up from reference TRBV30 and TRBJ2-2, is SQTIHQWPATLVQPVGSPLSLECTVEGTSNPNLYWYRQAAGRGLQLLFYSVGIGQISSEVPQNLSASRPQDRQFILSSKKLLLSDSGFYLCAWKRELAGELFFGEGSRLTVL.

The chain employs TRBV7-2 and TRBJ1-1; TRBD1 might be the D (6 bases). There are 13 residues in the CDR3. Germline V gives CDR1 SGHTA, CDR2 FQGNSA. The ends were cut back, 4 bases at V and 6 bases at J, with 12 bases in the middle. This CDR3 reads CASSSYRVAEAFF. DNA of the CDR3: TGTGCCAGCAGCTCCTACAGGGTCGCTGAAGCTTTCTTT.

The CDR3 sequence is CASSSGQGVGQPQHF. The DNA of the CDR3 is TGTGCCAGCAGCTCAGGACAGGGGGTGGGGCAGCCCCAGCATTTT. The rearrangement joins TRBV7-2 to TRBJ1-5, with 10 bases matching TRBD1. Trimming took 4 bases from V and 7 from J; bases not matched to a gene: 7. Germline assignment: CDR1 SGHTA and CDR2 FQGNSA. The CDR3 consists of 15 residues.

This rearrangement joins TRBV2 to TRBJ2-7, with D possibly TRBD1 on 6 matching bases. V was pared by 8 bases and J by 9 bases, with 11 bases between. The CDR3 is 10 amino acids. Germline CDR1 SNHLY, CDR2 FYNNEI. For the CDR3, the DNA is TGTGCCAGCTCGACAGGCCCGCAGTACTTC. Its protein is CASSTGPQYF.

This chain connects TRBV27 to TRBJ1-6; D is undetermined. V lost 5 bases to trimming and J lost 7 bases, with 9 bases between them. Germline V gene lookup returns CDR1 MNHEY and CDR2 SMNVEV (reference sequence). The CDR3 has 13 amino acids. DNA of the CDR3: TGTGCCAGCAGTCTCACACAGAATTCACCCCTCCACTTT. Translation gives CASSLTQNSPLHF.

Regarding this clone: The sample holds other DNA sequences that translate to the same CDR3. The chain has TRBV7-8 and TRBJ1-2, with D perhaps TRBD1 (6 bases). In germline, CDR1 is SGHVS, CDR2 FQNEAQ. CDR3 size: 14 residues. The V and J ends lost 3 bases and 1 base respectively, with 9 bases between them. This chain's CDR3 is CASSLGHRNYGYTF. The CDR3 nucleotides read TGTGCCAGCAGCTTGGGACATCGTAACTATGGCTACACCTTC.

In this sample, this clone turned up once. The chain carries TRBV19 and TRBJ2-2, with TRBD1 matching over 9 bases. The CDR3 consists of 15 residues. Germline V gene sequence: CDR1 LNHDA, CDR2 SQIVND (reference sequence). Unmatched junction bases numbered 9, after V lost 10 bases and J lost 3 bases. The CDR3 sequence is CAMGPGQGYTGELFF. DNA for the CDR3: TGTGCCATGGGTCCGGGACAGGGATACACCGGGGAGCTGTTTTTT. The variable domain in full, completed from reference TRBV19 and TRBJ2-2, reads DGGITQSPKYLFRKEGQNVTLSCEQNLNHDAMYWYRQDPGQGLRLIYYSQIVNDFQKGDIAEGYSVSREKKESFPLTVTSAQKNPTAFYLCAMGPGQGYTGELFFGEGSRLTVL.

This clone occurred once. The chain employs TRBV2 and TRBJ2-1; a weak D match, TRBD2 (5 bases). Trimming removed 7 bases at V and 9 bases at J, with 22 bases between. Germline CDR1 reads SNHLY; CDR2 reads FYNNEI. The CDR3 has 15 amino acids. The CDR3 spells CASTSSFGREGEQFF. DNA of the CDR3: TGTGCCAGCACCTCGTCGTTTGGCCGCGAGGGTGAGCAGTTCTTC. The whole variable domain, remainder taken from reference TRBV2 and TRBJ2-1, is EPEVTQTPSHQVTQMGQEVILRCVPISNHLYFYWYRQILGQKVEFLVSFYNNEISEKSEIFDDQFSVERPDGSNFTLKIRSTKLEDSAMYFCASTSSFGREGEQFFGPGTRLTVL.

This chain uses TRBV6-2 or TRBV6-3 with TRBJ1-6, with D possibly matching TRBD1 (5 bases). The germline gives CDR1 MNHEY, CDR2 SVGEGT. The V end was cut by 5 bases, the J end by 0 bases, with 14 bases between. The CDR3 totals 17 residues. As DNA, the CDR3 is TGTGCCAGCAGTATGGCGGGGCAGAGCTCCTATAATTCACCCCTCCACTTT. It encodes CASSMAGQSSYNSPLHF.